The T cell receptor (beta chain) under discussion was sequenced for a study of blood T cell repertoires in COVID-19. Those enrolled, adults aged 18 to 89 years, came from about two dozen US areas. Assignments of participants to cohorts depended upon their own reported clinical history. J was trimmed by 5 bases and V by 6 bases; bases with no gene match: 22. This CDR3 is 19 amino acids long. Germline CDR1 MDHEN, CDR2 SYDVKM. Clones were read by immunoSEQ multiplex PCR, and TCRdb kept only the in-frame ones, dropping some. This table holds around 250,000 clones, more than 85% found once. The TCR originated in a woman in her 30s who had recovered from COVID-19. The genes are TRBV28 and TRBJ2-7, with 10 bases identical to TRBD1. The source material was PBMCs or T cells enriched from blood (not recorded which). The CDR3 coding sequence is TGTGCCAGCAGGCCTAGTCCCCCCGGGACAGGGGCTTCGAGGCACGAGCAGTACTTC. Its translation: CASRPSPPGTGASRHEQYF.